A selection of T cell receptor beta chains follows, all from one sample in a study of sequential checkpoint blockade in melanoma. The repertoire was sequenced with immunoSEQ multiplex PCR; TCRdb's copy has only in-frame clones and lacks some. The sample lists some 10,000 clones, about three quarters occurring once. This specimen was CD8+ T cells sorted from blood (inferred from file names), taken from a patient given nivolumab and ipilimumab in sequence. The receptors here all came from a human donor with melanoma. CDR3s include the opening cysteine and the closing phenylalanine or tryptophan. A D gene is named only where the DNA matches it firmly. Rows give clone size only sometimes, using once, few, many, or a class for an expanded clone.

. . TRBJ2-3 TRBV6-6 TGTGCCAGCAGACCACAGGGTTTCACAGATACGCAGTATTTT CASRPQGFTDTQYF
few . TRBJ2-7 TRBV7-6 TGTGCCAGCAGCTTATTACCAGGGGCCTACGAGCAGTACTTC CASSLLPGAYEQYF
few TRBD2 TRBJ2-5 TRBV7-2 TGTGCCAGCAGCTGGGGGGGAGTGACCCAGTACTTC CASSWGGVTQYF
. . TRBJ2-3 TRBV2 TGTGCCAGCAACCAGGAGGGTTCCACAGATACGCAGTATTTT CASNQEGSTDTQYF
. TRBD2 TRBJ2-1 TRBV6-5 TGTGCCAGCAGTTACTCGGGATCTAGCGGGAGGTTTCGGTTCTTC CASSYSGSSGRFRFF
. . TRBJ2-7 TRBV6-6 TGTGCCATCAGTGATATGGTGAGGGACGAGCAGTACTTC CAISDMVRDEQYF
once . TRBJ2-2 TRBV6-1 TGTGCCAGCAGTGGGAGGGACTTTTACACCGGGGAGCTGTTTTTT CASSGRDFYTGELFF
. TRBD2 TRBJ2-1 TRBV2 TGTGCCAGCAGTACCGGACTAGCGGGAATGAATGAGCAGTTCTTC CASSTGLAGMNEQFF
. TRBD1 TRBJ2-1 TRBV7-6 TGTGCCAGCAGTCGGGACAGCAGCTCCTACAATGAGCAGTTCTTC CASSRDSSSYNEQFF
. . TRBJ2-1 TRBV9 TGTGCCAGCAGCAAAGGAGGGGCCAAGGTTTACAATGAGCAGTTCTTC CASSKGGAKVYNEQFF
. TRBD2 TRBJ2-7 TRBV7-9 TGCGCCAGCAGCCCGGGGACTAGCGGGAACGAGCAGTACTTC CASSPGTSGNEQYF
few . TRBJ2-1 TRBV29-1 TGCAGCGTTATATCCTACAATGAGCAGTTCTTC CSVISYNEQFF
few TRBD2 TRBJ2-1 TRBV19 TGTGCCAGTAGGATGCGGGGGAGCTCCTACAATGAGCAGTTCTTC CASRMRGSSYNEQFF
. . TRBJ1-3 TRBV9 TGTGCCAGCAGCTCCCGGGACATCTCTGGAAACACCATATATTTT CASSSRDISGNTIYF
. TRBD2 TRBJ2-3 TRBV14 TGTGCCAGCAGCCAAGGACTAGCTTCCACAGATACGCAGTATTTT CASSQGLASTDTQYF
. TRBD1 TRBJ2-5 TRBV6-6 TGTGCCAGCAGTCCCGGACAGGGTTGGTACCAAGAGACCCAGTACTTC CASSPGQGWYQETQYF
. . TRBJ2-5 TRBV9 TGTGCCAGCAGCGTCGGACAGTTTGAGAAGACCCAGTACTTC CASSVGQFEKTQYF
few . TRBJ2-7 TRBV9 TGTGCCAGCAGCGTATACGACAGCTTGGACGAGCAGTACTTC CASSVYDSLDEQYF
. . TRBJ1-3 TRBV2 TGTGCCTCCCTAGGGACAAGGACCCCTCCGAGCTCTGGAAACACCATATATTTT CASLGTRTPPSSGNTIYF
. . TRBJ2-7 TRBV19 TGTGCCAGTAGTACACAGGGAGTCGGGGAGCAGTACTTC CASSTQGVGEQYF
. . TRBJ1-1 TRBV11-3 TGTGCCAGCAGCTTAGGTAAAAGGAGGGAAGCTTTCTTT CASSLGKRREAFF
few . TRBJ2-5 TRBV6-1 TGTGCCAGCAGTGAATACGGGGAGACCCAGTACTTC CASSEYGETQYF
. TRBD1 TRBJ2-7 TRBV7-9 TGTGCCAGCAGCCGGACAGGGAACGAGCAGTACTTC CASSRTGNEQYF
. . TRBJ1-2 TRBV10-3 TGTGCCATCACCTCGGGGAGGACGGCGGGCGGCTACACCTTC CAITSGRTAGGYTF
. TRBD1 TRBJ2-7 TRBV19 TGTGCCAGTAGCGTCAGGGACAGCCGCTCCTACGAGCAGTACTTC CASSVRDSRSYEQYF
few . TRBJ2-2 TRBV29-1 TGCAGCGTTGACCAGGGAAGGGCCGGGGAGCTGTTTTTT CSVDQGRAGELFF
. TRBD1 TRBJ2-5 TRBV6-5 TGTGCCAGCAGTTACTCGGACAGGCTGGAGACCCAGTACTTC CASSYSDRLETQYF
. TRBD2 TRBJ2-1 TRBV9 TGTGCCAGCAGCGTAGCGATAGCGGGAGATCGGTTCTTC CASSVAIAGDRFF
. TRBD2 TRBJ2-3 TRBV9 TGTGCCAGCAGCGCCCGACTAGCGGGAGGGACAGATACGCAGTATTTT CASSARLAGGTDTQYF
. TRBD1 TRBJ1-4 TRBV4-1 TGCGCCAGCAGCCGATCAGACAGGGGTAATGAAAAACTGTTTTTT CASSRSDRGNEKLFF
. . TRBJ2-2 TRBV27 TGTGCCAGCAGTTTAGGCGCGGGATTAACCGGGGAGCTGTTTTTT CASSLGAGLTGELFF
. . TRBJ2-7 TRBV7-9 TGTGCCAGCAGCTTAACAGAAAAGAGCCTTTCCTACGAGCAGTACTTC CASSLTEKSLSYEQYF
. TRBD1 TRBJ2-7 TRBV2 TGTGCCAGCAGTGACACAGGGGGAGCCTACGAGCAGTACTTC CASSDTGGAYEQYF
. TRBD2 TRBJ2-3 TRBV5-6 TGTGCCAGCAGCTTTGGCGGGGGGGTCACAGATACGCAGTATTTT CASSFGGGVTDTQYF
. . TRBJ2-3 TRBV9 TGTGCCAGCAGTGGGGGGGCCCCCAGCACAGATACGCAGTATTTT CASSGGAPSTDTQYF